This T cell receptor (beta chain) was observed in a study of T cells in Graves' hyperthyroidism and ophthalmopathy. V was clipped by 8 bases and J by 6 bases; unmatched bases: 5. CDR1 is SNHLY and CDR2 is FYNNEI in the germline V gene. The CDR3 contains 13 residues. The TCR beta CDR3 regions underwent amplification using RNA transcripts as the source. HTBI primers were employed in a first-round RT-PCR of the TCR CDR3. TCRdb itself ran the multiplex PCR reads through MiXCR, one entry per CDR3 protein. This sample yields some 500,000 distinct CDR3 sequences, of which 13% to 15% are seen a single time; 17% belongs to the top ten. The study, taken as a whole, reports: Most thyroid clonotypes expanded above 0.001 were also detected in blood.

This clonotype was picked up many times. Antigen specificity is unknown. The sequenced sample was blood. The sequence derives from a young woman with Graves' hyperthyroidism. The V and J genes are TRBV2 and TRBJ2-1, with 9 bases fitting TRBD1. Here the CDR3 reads CASGTGMGNEQFF. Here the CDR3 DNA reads TGTGCCAGCGGGACAGGGATGGGCAATGAGCAGTTCTTC.